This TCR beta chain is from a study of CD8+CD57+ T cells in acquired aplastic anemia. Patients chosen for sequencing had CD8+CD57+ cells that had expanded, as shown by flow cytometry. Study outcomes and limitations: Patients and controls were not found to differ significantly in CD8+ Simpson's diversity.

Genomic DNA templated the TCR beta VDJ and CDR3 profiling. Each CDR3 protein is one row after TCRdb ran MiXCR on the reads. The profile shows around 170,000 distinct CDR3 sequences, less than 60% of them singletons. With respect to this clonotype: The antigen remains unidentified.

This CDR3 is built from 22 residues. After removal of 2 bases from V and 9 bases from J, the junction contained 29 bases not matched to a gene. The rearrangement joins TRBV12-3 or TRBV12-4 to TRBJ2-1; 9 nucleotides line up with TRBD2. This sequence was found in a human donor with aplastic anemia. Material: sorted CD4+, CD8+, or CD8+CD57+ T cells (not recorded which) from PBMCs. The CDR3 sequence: CASSLYVGRRGQNSGSLGEQFF. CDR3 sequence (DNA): TGTGCCAGCAGTTTATACGTCGGGCGACGCGGACAAAATAGCGGGAGTCTGGGTGAGCAGTTCTTC.